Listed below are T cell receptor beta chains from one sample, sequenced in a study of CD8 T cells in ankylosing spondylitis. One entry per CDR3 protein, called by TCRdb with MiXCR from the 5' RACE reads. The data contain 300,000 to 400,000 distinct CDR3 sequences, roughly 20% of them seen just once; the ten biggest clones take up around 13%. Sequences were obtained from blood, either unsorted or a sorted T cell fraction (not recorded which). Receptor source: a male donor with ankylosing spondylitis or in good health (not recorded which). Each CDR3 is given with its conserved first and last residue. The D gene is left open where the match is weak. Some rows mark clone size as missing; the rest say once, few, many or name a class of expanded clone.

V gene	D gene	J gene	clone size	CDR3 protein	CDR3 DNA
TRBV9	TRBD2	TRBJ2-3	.	CASSVEGTSGTDTQYF	TGTGCCAGCAGCGTAGAAGGGACTAGCGGCACAGATACGCAGTATTTT
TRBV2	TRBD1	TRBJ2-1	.	CASSPGTGGWQVEQFF	TGTGCCAGCAGTCCCGGGACAGGGGGCTGGCAGGTTGAGCAGTTCTTC
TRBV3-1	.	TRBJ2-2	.	CASSQDSSGGTGELFF	TGTGCCAGCAGCCAAGATTCCTCAGGGGGGACCGGGGAGCTGTTTTTT
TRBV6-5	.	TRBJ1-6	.	CASRSQLDVSSYNSPLHF	TGTGCCAGCAGATCACAACTGGACGTTAGCTCCTATAATTCACCCCTCCACTTT
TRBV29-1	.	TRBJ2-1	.	CSAVSYDEQFF	TGCAGCGCAGTGTCCTACGATGAGCAGTTCTTC
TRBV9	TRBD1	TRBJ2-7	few	CASSVETGGYEQYF	TGTGCCAGCAGCGTAGAGACAGGGGGCTACGAGCAGTACTTC
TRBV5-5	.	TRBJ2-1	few	CASSLVLEDYNEQFF	TGTGCCAGCAGCTTGGTGCTAGAGGACTACAATGAGCAGTTCTTC
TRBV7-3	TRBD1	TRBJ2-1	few	CASSGQGHRGNEQFF	TGTGCCAGCAGCGGACAGGGCCATAGGGGCAATGAGCAGTTCTTC
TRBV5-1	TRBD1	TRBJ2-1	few	CASSQTGNNEQFF	TGCGCCAGCAGTCAGACAGGGAACAATGAGCAGTTCTTC
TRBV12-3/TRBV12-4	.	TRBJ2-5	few	CASSFWHGSYQETQYF	TGTGCCAGCAGTTTTTGGCACGGATCGTACCAAGAGACCCAGTACTTC
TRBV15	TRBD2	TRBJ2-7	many	CATRGGDYSYEQYF	TGTGCCACCAGGGGAGGGGACTACTCCTACGAGCAGTACTTC
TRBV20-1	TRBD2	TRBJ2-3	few	CSARGSGGVWYTQYF	TGCAGTGCTAGAGGCAGCGGGGGGGTGTGGTATACGCAGTATTTT
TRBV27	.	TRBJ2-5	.	CLCKTQETQYF	TGCCTGTGTAAGACTCAAGAGACCCAGTACTTC
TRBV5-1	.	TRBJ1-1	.	CASSLEGPEAFF	TGCGCCAGCAGCTTGGAGGGGCCTGAAGCTTTCTTT
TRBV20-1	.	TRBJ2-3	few	CSARPQGTDTQYF	TGCAGTGCTAGACCCCAGGGAACAGATACGCAGTATTTT
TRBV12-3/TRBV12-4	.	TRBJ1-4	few	CASSPPQVNEKLFF	TGTGCCAGCAGCCCTCCTCAAGTTAATGAAAAACTGTTTTTT
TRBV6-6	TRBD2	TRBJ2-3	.	CASSYSGLAASTDTQYF	TGTGCCAGCAGTTACTCGGGACTAGCGGCCAGCACAGATACGCAGTATTTT
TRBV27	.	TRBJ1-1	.	CASTSGTPNTEAFF	TGTGCCAGCACCTCCGGGACACCCAACACTGAAGCTTTCTTT
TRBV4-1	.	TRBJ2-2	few	CASSYGAGLTGELFF	TGCGCCAGCAGCTACGGTGCAGGACTCACCGGGGAGCTGTTTTTT
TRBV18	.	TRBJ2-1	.	CASSPPSGSRSDEQFF	TGTGCCAGCTCCCCTCCTTCCGGTAGCCGGTCTGATGAGCAGTTCTTC
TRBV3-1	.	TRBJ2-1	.	CASSQVEGARTYNEQFF	TGTGCCAGCAGCCAAGTGGAGGGGGCCCGCACCTACAATGAGCAGTTCTTC
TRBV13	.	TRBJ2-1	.	CASSPTNEQFF	TGTGCCAGCAGCCCAACCAATGAGCAGTTCTTC
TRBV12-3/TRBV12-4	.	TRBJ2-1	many	CASSLGSLTYNEQFF	TGTGCCAGCAGTTTAGGCTCCCTGACCTACAATGAGCAGTTCTTC
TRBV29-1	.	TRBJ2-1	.	CSVDGGYNEQFF	TGCAGCGTTGACGGGGGTTACAATGAGCAGTTCTTC
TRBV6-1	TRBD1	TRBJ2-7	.	CASRQGDSSYEQYF	TGTGCCAGCCGCCAGGGGGACAGCAGCTACGAGCAGTACTTC